Reported below is one T cell receptor (beta chain). Its specificity is not known. Germline V gives CDR1 MDHEN, CDR2 SYDVKM. The CDR3 runs to 14 residues. Trimming cost V 7 bases and J 8 bases; bases outside gene matches: 10. These data belong to a study of T cell repertoires in cytomegalovirus infection. Study context: Indications came from public TCR beta signatures; they pointed to CMV infection and to a matching HLA type.

TCRdb reprocessed the reads with MiXCR, giving one entry per CDR3 protein. The profile shows about 900,000 distinct CDR3 sequences, around 32% of them singletons. Regarding the study as a whole: The response measured ex vivo was dominated by TCR beta clonotypes (HLA-C-restricted and CMV-specific).

The clonotype originates from a human donor in good health (CMV status not recorded). Some clones in this sample may be carry-over from other donors' samples. The starting material was cultured CD8+ T cells from PBMCs, obtained from culture after CMV antigen stimulation. This rearrangement joins TRBV28 to TRBJ1-2; 10 bases align to TRBD1. The CDR3 bases are TGTGCCAGCATCCGACCAGGGACAGGGGTCGGCTACACCTTC. Translating it yields CASIRPGTGVGYTF.